Following are 6 T cell receptor beta chains from one sample sequenced in a study of T cells after yellow fever vaccination. TCRdb fed the 5' RACE reads into MiXCR, producing one record per CDR3 protein. The data hold under 150,000 distinct CDR3 sequences, with approximately 7.7% observed a single time. This specimen consisted of CD4+ T cells sorted from PBMCs, obtained 5 days after the yellow fever booster vaccination. These receptors all stem from a man aged 25-40 years who received the YFV17D yellow fever vaccine.

This clonotype was detected many times. The chain is built from TRBV20-1 and TRBJ2-7; D gene ambiguous. Per the germline V gene, CDR1 is DFQATT and CDR2 is SNEGSKA (reference sequence). Trimming cost V 0 bases and J 7 bases, with 4 bases left between them. There are 10 residues in the CDR3. CDR3 loop: CSARDLEQYF. As DNA, the CDR3 is TGCAGTGCTAGAGACTTAGAGCAGTACTTC.

With regard to this clonotype: A much larger clone lies one base from this, so it may be a read error. The chain couples TRBV6-6 to TRBJ2-1, with 12 bases fitting TRBD2. CDR1 and CDR2 from the germline V gene are MNHNY and SVGAGI (reference sequence). The CDR3 runs 13 residues. This CDR3 is CTSGPSGRAEQFF. CDR3 nucleotide sequence: TGTACCAGCGGGCCTAGCGGGAGGGCTGAGCAGTTCTTC.

The rearrangement links TRBV11-2 to TRBJ2-2; D not certain. Germline CDR1 and CDR2: SGHAT and FQNNGV. Trimming cost V 2 bases and J 6 bases, with 10 bases left between them. This CDR3 is 14 amino acids long. CDR3 nucleotide sequence: TGTGCCAGCAGCTTAACCTTCGGTTCCGGGGAGCTGTTTTTT. Its translation is CASSLTFGSGELFF.

This clonotype was observed at least ten times. This sequence joins TRBV15 and TRBJ2-2; unclear D gene. Germline CDR1 is LNHNV and CDR2 is YYDKDF (reference sequence). With 1 base removed from V and 6 bases from J, the gap between germline ends came to 12 bases. This CDR3 has 15 amino acids. In DNA form, the CDR3 reads TGTGCCACCAGCAGAGTTTTGGGTGCAGCCGGGGAGCTGTTTTTT. It encodes CATSRVLGAAGELFF.

This clonotype was counted at least ten times. J is TRBJ2-5 and V is TRBV10-3; D gene unclear. The CDR3 has 14 residues. With 0 bases removed from V and 6 bases from J, the gap between germline ends came to 11 bases. The V gene's germline CDR1 is ENHRY and CDR2 SYGVKD. DNA for the CDR3: TGTGCCATCAGTGAGTCGATCGGAAAGAAGACCCAGTACTTC. This sequence encodes CAISESIGKKTQYF.

This clonotype was counted ten times or more. The rearrangement joins TRBV7-2 to TRBJ2-3; D gene uncertain. Looked up from germline, CDR1 is SGHTA and CDR2 is FQGNSA. The V gene lost 0 bases and the J gene lost 1 base, with 5 bases spanning the gap. There are 14 residues in the CDR3. CDR3 amino acids: CASSLAGGTDTQYF. In DNA form, the CDR3 reads TGTGCCAGCAGCTTAGCTGGGGGCACAGATACGCAGTATTTT.